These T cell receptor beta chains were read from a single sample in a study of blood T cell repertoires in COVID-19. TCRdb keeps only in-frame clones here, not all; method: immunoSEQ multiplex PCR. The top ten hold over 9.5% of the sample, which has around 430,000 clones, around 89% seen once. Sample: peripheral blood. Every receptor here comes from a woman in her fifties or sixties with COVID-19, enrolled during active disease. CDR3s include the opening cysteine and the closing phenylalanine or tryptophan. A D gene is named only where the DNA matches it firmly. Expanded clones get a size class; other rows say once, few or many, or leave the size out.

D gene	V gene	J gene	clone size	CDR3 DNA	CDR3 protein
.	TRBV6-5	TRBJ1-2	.	TGTGCCAGCACCCAGGCTTATGGCTACACCTTC	CASTQAYGYTF
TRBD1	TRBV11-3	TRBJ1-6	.	TGTGCCAGCTGGGGACAGGGGGTGGATTCACCCCTCCACTTT	CASWGQGVDSPLHF
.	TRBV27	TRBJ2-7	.	TGTGCCAGCAGTTCGGACAGAATCTCCTACGAGCAGTACTTC	CASSSDRISYEQYF
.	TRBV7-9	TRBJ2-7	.	TGTGCCAGCAGTTATTCCGGGGGGCCGGCCTACGAGCAGTACTTC	CASSYSGGPAYEQYF
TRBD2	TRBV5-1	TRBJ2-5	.	TGCGCCAGCAGCCCGGAGGGGACTAGCGGGTCGGGGGCGGAGACCCAGTACTTC	CASSPEGTSGSGAETQYF
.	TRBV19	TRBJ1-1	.	TGTGCCAGTAGTATAGGGGGGCTCCCGAACACTGAAGCTTTCTTT	CASSIGGLPNTEAFF
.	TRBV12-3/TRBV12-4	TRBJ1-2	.	TGTGCCAGCAGTAGCCTGGGCGGGTATGGCTACACCTTC	CASSSLGGYGYTF
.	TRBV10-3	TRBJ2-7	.	TGTGCCCGCCGGAGACAGGCTAATCCCTCCTACGAGCAGTACTTC	CARRRQANPSYEQYF
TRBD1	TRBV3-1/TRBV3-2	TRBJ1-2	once	TGTGCCAGCAGCCAACACGGACAGGGGTCCAACTATGGCTACACCTTC	CASSQHGQGSNYGYTF
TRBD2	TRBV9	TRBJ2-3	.	TGTGCCAGCAGCGTAGCTGCGGGGACTAGTCCCACAGATACGCAGTATTTT	CASSVAAGTSPTDTQYF
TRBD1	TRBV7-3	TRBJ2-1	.	TGTGCCAGCAGCCGAGGGGGGACAGGGATTTTCAATGAGCAGTTCTTC	CASSRGGTGIFNEQFF
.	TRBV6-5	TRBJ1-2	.	TGTGCCAGCAGTTACTCGAACTCAAAACCTAACTATGGCTACACCTTC	CASSYSNSKPNYGYTF
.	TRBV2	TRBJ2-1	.	TGTGCCAGCAGTGAAGGGTGGGCCAATGAGCAGTTCTTC	CASSEGWANEQFF
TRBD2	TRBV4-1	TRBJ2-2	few	TGCGCCAGCAGCCAAGATGGGGAGGGGAGGGGGAACACCGGGGAGCTGTTTTTT	CASSQDGEGRGNTGELFF
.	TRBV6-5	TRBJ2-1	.	TGTGCCAGCAGCCGAGACAGGGAGCAGTTCTTC	CASSRDREQFF
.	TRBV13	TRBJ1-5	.	TGTGCCAGCAGCTTAGGCCTTAGTAGTAGGGGGAATCAGCCCCAGCATTTT	CASSLGLSSRGNQPQHF
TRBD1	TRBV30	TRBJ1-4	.	TGTGCCTGGAGTGTACAGGGGAGGAACGAAAAACTGTTTTTT	CAWSVQGRNEKLFF
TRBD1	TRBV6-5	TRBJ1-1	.	TGTGCCACTAACAGGGGGGTAACTGAAGCTTTCTTT	CATNRGVTEAFF
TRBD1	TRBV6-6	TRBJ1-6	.	TGTGCCAGCATTATCTCGGACAGGGGGCGATCACCCCTCCACTTT	CASIISDRGRSPLHF
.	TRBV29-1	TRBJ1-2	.	TGCAGCGCCCGGTGGACAGTAGGCTATGGCTACACCTTC	CSARWTVGYGYTF
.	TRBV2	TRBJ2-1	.	TGTGCCAGCAGTTTGGACACCTACAATGAGCAGTTCTTC	CASSLDTYNEQFF
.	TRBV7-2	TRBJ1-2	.	TGTGCCAGCAGCCCCGACGGGTTTAACTATGGCTACACCTTC	CASSPDGFNYGYTF
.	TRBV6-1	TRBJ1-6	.	TGTGCCAGCAGTGATAACGGAGCTAATTCACCCCTCCACTTT	CASSDNGANSPLHF
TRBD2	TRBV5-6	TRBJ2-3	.	TGTGCCAGCAGCTTGTTACTAGCGGGGGGCGGGCCAGATACGCAGTATTTT	CASSLLLAGGGPDTQYF
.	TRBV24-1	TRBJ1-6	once	TGTGCCACCAGTATGGCGGGGCCCCTCCACTTT	CATSMAGPLHF
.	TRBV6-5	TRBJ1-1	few	TGTGCCAGCAGTTACAACAGGAACACTGAAGCTTTCTTT	CASSYNRNTEAFF
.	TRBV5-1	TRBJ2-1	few	TGCGCCAGCAGCCACCCCGAGGAGAATGAGCAGTTCTTC	CASSHPEENEQFF
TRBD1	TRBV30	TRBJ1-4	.	TGTGCCTGGAGTTTGGGACAGAAGCTTTTCTATGAAAAACTGTTTTTT	CAWSLGQKLFYEKLFF
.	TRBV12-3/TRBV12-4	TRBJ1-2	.	TGTGCCAGCACCCCGGACAGTATTTATGGCTACACCTTC	CASTPDSIYGYTF
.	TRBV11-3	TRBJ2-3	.	TGTGCCAGCAGCTTAGACGACTCCAGCACAGATACGCAGTATTTT	CASSLDDSSTDTQYF
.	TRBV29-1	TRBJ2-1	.	TGCAGCGTTGAAGAAGGAGCCGATGAGCAGTTCTTC	CSVEEGADEQFF
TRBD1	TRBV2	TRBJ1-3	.	TGTGCCAGCAGTGAAGAGGGTGGGACAGCCTCTGGAAACACCATATATTTT	CASSEEGGTASGNTIYF
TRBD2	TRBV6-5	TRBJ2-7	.	TGTGCCAGCAGCTCCTCACTAGCGGGGGGTTACGAGCAGTACTTC	CASSSSLAGGYEQYF
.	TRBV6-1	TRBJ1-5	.	TGTGCCAGCAGTGAAACCGAGGCGGGCGGTCAGCCCCAGCATTTT	CASSETEAGGQPQHF
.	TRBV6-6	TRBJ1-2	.	TGTGCCAGCAGCATCCTGGGACAATTCGACTATGGCTACACCTTC	CASSILGQFDYGYTF
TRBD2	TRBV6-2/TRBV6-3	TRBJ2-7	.	TGTGCCAGCAGTTACTCCAGACTAGCGAACGAGCAGTACTTC	CASSYSRLANEQYF
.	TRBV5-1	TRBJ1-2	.	TGCGCCAGCAGACAGAGAGCTGGCGATGGCTACACCTTC	CASRQRAGDGYTF
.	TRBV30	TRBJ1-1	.	TGTGCCTGGAGCGCCCGGGGGGGTAGAGCTTTCTTT	CAWSARGGRAFF
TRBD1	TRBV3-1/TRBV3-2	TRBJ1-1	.	TGTGCCAGCCTACAGGGGGGACAGGGGGCAACTGAAGCTTTCTTT	CASLQGGQGATEAFF
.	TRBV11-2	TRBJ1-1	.	TGTGCCAGCAGCTTAGGACGCAGGCAGACTGAAGCTTTCTTT	CASSLGRRQTEAFF
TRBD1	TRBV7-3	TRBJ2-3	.	TGTGCCAGCAGCTTCTATGGACAGGGGATAGATACGCAGTATTTT	CASSFYGQGIDTQYF
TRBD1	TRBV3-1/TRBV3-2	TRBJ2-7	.	TGTGCCAGCAGCCAAGGCGACAGGGGGCTCGAGCAGTACTTC	CASSQGDRGLEQYF
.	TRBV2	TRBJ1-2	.	TGTGCCAGCACAGTCCCTAACTATGGCTACACCTTC	CASTVPNYGYTF